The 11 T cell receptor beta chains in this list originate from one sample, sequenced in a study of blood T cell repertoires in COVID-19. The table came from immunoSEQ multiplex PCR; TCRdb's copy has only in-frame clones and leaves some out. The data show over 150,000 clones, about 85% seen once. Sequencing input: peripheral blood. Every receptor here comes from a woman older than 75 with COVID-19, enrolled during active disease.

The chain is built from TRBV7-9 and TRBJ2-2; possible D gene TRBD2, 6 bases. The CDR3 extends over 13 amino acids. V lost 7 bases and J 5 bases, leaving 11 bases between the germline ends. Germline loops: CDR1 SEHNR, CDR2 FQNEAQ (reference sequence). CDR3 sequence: CASTLSGTGELFF. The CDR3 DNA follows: TGTGCCAGCACCCTAAGCGGGACCGGGGAGCTGTTTTTT.

The CDR3 region is CASSPPGLASAYEQYF. The CDR3 DNA sequence: TGCGCCAGCAGCCCTCCAGGACTAGCGAGTGCCTACGAGCAGTACTTC. This rearrangement joins TRBV5-1 to TRBJ2-7, with TRBD2 matching 9 bases. CDR3 length equals 16 residues. The germline V gene encodes CDR1 SGHRS and CDR2 YFSETQ. With V trimmed by 4 bases and J by 2 bases, 10 bases remained unmatched.

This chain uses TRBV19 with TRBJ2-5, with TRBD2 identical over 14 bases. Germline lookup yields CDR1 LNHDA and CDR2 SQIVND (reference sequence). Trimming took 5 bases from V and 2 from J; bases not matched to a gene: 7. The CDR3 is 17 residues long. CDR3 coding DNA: TGTGCCAGTAGTCGACTAGCGGGGGGGTCTAGACAAGAGACCCAGTACTTC. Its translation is CASSRLAGGSRQETQYF.

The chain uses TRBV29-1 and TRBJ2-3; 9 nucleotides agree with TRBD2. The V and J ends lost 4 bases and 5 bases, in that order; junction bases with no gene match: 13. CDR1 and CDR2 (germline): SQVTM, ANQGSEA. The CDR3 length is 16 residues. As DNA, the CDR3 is TGCAGCGTTGCCCCCTTCTCAGCGGGAGGTGGAGATACGCAGTATTTT. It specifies CSVAPFSAGGGDTQYF.

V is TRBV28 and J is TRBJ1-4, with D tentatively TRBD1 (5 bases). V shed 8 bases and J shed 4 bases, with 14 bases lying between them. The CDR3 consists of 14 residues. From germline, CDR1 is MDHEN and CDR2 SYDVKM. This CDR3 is CASASGRGNEKLFF. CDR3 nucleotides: TGTGCCAGCGCCTCGGGGCGGGGTAATGAAAAACTGTTTTTT.

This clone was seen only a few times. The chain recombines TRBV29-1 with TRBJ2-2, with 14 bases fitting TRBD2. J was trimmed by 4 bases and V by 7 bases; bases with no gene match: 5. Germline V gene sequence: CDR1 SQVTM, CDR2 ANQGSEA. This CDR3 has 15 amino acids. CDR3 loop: CSAGTSGSPTGELFF. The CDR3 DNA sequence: TGCAGCGCCGGGACTAGCGGGAGCCCCACCGGGGAGCTGTTTTTT.

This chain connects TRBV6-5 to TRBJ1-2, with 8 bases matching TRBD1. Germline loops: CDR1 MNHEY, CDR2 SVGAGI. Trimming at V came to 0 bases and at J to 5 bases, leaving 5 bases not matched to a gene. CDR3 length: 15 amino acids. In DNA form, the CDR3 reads TGTGCCAGCAGTTACTCCACAGGGGGGGAATATGGCTACACCTTC. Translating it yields CASSYSTGGEYGYTF.

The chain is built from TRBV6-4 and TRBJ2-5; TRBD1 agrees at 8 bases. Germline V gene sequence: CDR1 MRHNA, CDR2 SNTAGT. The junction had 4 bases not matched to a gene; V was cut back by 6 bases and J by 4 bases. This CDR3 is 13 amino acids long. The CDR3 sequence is CASSQQGGETQYF. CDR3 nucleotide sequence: TGTGCCAGCAGCCAACAGGGGGGAGAGACCCAGTACTTC.

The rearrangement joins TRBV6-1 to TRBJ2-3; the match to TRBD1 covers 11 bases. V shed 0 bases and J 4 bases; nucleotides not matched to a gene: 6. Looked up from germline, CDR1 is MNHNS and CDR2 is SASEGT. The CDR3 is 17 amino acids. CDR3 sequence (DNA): TGTGCCAGCAGTGAAGCGCTTCTGGGACAGGGGGCAGATACGCAGTATTTT. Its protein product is CASSEALLGQGADTQYF.

The CDR3 reads CASSIGTVTSGGYEQYF. As DNA, the CDR3 is TGTGCCAGTAGTATCGGGACGGTGACTAGCGGGGGCTACGAGCAGTACTTC. The V gene is TRBV19, the J gene TRBJ2-7, with 12 bases that match TRBD2. CDR1 is LNHDA, CDR2 SQIVND, per germline (reference sequence). V lost 3 bases and J lost 3; bases outside the gene matches: 9. CDR3 length: 17 amino acids.

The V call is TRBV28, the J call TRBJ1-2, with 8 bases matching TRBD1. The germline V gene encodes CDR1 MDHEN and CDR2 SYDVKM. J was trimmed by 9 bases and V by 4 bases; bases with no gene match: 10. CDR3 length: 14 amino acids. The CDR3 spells CASSSSTGGESYTF. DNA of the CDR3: TGTGCCAGCAGTTCGAGCACAGGGGGGGAGAGCTACACCTTC.